This T cell receptor beta chain was recovered during a study of control samples from healthy donors and cancer patients. Sequenced by immunoSEQ multiplex PCR; TCRdb stores in-frame clones only, minus some. Among 85,000 to 90,000 clones listed, roughly 86% were seen once. Per the germline V gene, CDR1 is MGHRA and CDR2 is YSYEKL. The germline V and J ends were trimmed by 0 bases and 3 bases, with 8 bases remaining between them. The CDR3 is made up of 14 amino acids. This clonotype was obtained from a man aged 30 to 39 in good health. The genes are TRBV4-1 and TRBJ1-2, with D unresolved. Input material: blood. CDR3 sequence: CASSQEAPDYGYTF. The CDR3 DNA reads as TGCGCCAGCAGCCAAGAAGCGCCGGACTATGGCTACACCTTC.